These T cell receptor beta chains were read from a single sample in a study of vaccination effects on CD4 cells after COVID-19. Sequencing was performed with immunoSEQ multiplex PCR; in TCRdb, only in-frame clones are kept and a portion is missing. Here the sample spans about 24,000 clones, over 70% being singletons. Their antigen targets remain unknown. The input for sequencing was CD4+ T cells from PBMCs cultured with SARS-CoV-2 spike peptides, taken after COVID-19 vaccination. These receptors were collected from a human donor who received a COVID-19 vaccine. CDR3s include the opening cysteine and the closing phenylalanine or tryptophan. A D gene is named only where the DNA matches it firmly. Only some rows state a clone size, as once, few, many or a class for expanded clones.

size | J | V | D | CDR3 | DNA
- | TRBJ1-2 | TRBV29-1 | - | CSVVLQGHGYTF | TGCAGCGTTGTTTTACAGGGCCATGGCTACACCTTC
- | TRBJ1-3 | TRBV4-1 | - | CASSQGSYRDSGNTIYF | TGCGCCAGCAGCCAAGGATCTTACAGGGACTCTGGAAACACCATATATTTT
once | TRBJ2-7 | TRBV7-2 | TRBD2 | CASSWTSGGTYEQYF | TGTGCCAGCAGCTGGACTAGCGGGGGCACCTACGAGCAGTACTTC
- | TRBJ1-6 | TRBV13 | TRBD1 | CASSFAGGSYNSPLHF | TGTGCCAGCAGCTTTGCAGGGGGCTCCTATAATTCACCCCTCCACTTT
once | TRBJ1-1 | TRBV19 | - | CASSIDPLGLGSMNTEAFF | TGTGCCAGTAGTATAGATCCGCTAGGGCTCGGGTCCATGAACACTGAAGCTTTCTTT
- | TRBJ1-4 | TRBV28 | - | CASSFRSREKLFF | TGTGCCAGCAGTTTTCGGTCTCGGGAAAAACTGTTTTTT
few | TRBJ1-2 | TRBV2 | TRBD1 | CASTPGTGFSGYTF | TGTGCCAGCACCCCCGGGACAGGGTTCTCTGGCTACACCTTC
- | TRBJ1-1 | TRBV10-2 | TRBD1 | CASSLRQGGNTEAFF | TGCGCCAGCAGCCTTAGACAGGGGGGGAACACTGAAGCTTTCTTT
few | TRBJ1-1 | TRBV27 | - | CASSALQGNTEAFF | TGTGCCAGCAGTGCCTTACAGGGTAACACTGAAGCTTTCTTT
- | TRBJ2-7 | TRBV11-2 | - | CASSPISGKGEQYF | TGTGCCAGCAGCCCGATTTCAGGGAAGGGCGAGCAGTACTTC
- | TRBJ1-1 | TRBV10-3 | - | CATYSTEAFF | TGTGCCACCTATTCCACTGAAGCTTTCTTT
- | TRBJ2-1 | TRBV2 | TRBD1 | CASSGRQGSSYNEQFF | TGTGCCAGCAGTGGGAGACAGGGAAGCTCCTACAATGAGCAGTTCTTC
- | TRBJ1-6 | TRBV27 | - | CASSLLGENSPLHF | TGTGCCAGCAGTTTATTGGGGGAGAATTCACCCCTCCACTTT
few | TRBJ1-3 | TRBV3-1/TRBV3-2 | - | CASSQVSGNTIYF | TGTGCCAGCAGCCAAGTTTCGGGAAACACCATATATTTT